These T cell receptor beta chains were read from a single sample in a study of shared clonotypes between healthy human individuals. The assay was immunoSEQ multiplex PCR, and TCRdb's table has in-frame clones only and misses some. The sample carries under 2,500,000 clones, almost 96% recorded once. Sequenced material: naive CD4+ T cells sorted from blood. These receptors came from a man aged 18 to 30 in good health. Each CDR3 is given with its conserved first and last residue. D genes are given only for firm matches. For some rows the clone size is stated as once, few or many, or as a class when expanded; others skip it.

CDR3 protein,CDR3 DNA,D gene,clone size,V gene,J gene
CASSPPAIGTRGYTF,TGTGCCAGCTCACCACCTGCTATTGGGACACGCGGCTACACCTTC,-,-,TRBV18,TRBJ1-2
CASPPGQGISTDTQYF,TGTGCCAGTCCACCGGGACAGGGTATTAGCACAGATACGCAGTATTTT,TRBD1,-,TRBV28,TRBJ2-3
CASSVQGNEQYF,TGCGCCAGCAGCGTACAGGGGAACGAGCAGTACTTC,TRBD1,-,TRBV5-1,TRBJ2-7
CASSYLESSYNSPLHF,TGTGCCAGCAGTTACCTTGAGAGCTCCTATAATTCACCCCTCCACTTT,-,once,TRBV6-6,TRBJ1-6
CASSGQGGSNQPQHF,TGTGCCAGCAGTGGACAGGGGGGAAGCAATCAGCCCCAGCATTTT,TRBD1,-,TRBV6-1,TRBJ1-5
CASSLDFHREARNTGELFF,TGTGCCAGCAGCTTAGATTTTCATCGGGAGGCCCGGAACACCGGGGAGCTGTTTTTT,TRBD2,-,TRBV7-9,TRBJ2-2
CASSLWDSNSPLHF,TGTGCCAGCAGCCTTTGGGACAGTAATTCACCCCTCCACTTT,TRBD1,-,TRBV7-8,TRBJ1-6
CAWSASPAAGGLTGGYTF,TGTGCCTGGAGTGCCTCCCCAGCGGCAGGGGGCCTTACAGGGGGCTACACCTTC,TRBD1,-,TRBV30,TRBJ1-2
CASTTGDQPQHF,TGCGCCAGTACGACAGGAGATCAGCCCCAGCATTTT,-,few,TRBV10-2,TRBJ1-5
CASSLYQGNYYEQYF,TGCGCCAGCAGCTTGTACCAGGGGAACTACTACGAGCAGTACTTC,-,-,TRBV5-1,TRBJ2-7
CASRQGGLAQPQHF,TGTGCCAGCAGACAAGGGGGCCTTGCCCAGCCCCAGCATTTT,TRBD1,-,TRBV6-1,TRBJ1-5
CASSAGTAATNEKLFF,TGTGCCAGCAGTGCCGGGACAGCCGCAACTAATGAAAAACTGTTTTTT,TRBD1,-,TRBV25-1,TRBJ1-4
CASSSRQGQPQHF,TGTGCCAGCAGCTCACGACAGGGACAGCCCCAGCATTTT,TRBD1,-,TRBV7-8,TRBJ1-5
CASSQVTGPHSGNTIYF,TGCGCCAGCAGCCAAGTCACGGGGCCGCACTCTGGAAACACCATATATTTT,-,-,TRBV4-3,TRBJ1-3
CASRAASTDTQYF,TGTGCCAGCCGGGCAGCTAGCACAGATACGCAGTATTTT,-,-,TRBV7-2,TRBJ2-3
CASRPQGAYTEAFF,TGCGCCAGCAGGCCACAGGGGGCTTACACTGAAGCTTTCTTT,TRBD1,once,TRBV5-1,TRBJ1-1
CASSSRLIGSYEQYF,TGTGCCAGCAGCTCCAGACTTATTGGGTCCTACGAGCAGTACTTC,-,-,TRBV5-8,TRBJ2-7
CAWSPRTDNEQFF,TGTGCCTGGAGTCCACGCACCGACAATGAGCAGTTCTTC,-,-,TRBV30,TRBJ2-1
CASSSTLINTQYF,TGTGCCAGCAGTTCGACGTTAATAAATACGCAGTATTTT,-,once,TRBV27,TRBJ2-3
CASSYSVDPNYGYTF,TGTGCCAGCAGTTACTCGGTGGACCCTAACTATGGCTACACCTTC,-,-,TRBV6-5,TRBJ1-2
CASSPDRGLNNQPQHF,TGTGCCAGCTCACCTGACAGGGGGCTCAACAATCAGCCCCAGCATTTT,TRBD1,-,TRBV18,TRBJ1-5
CASSTTGGAGANVLTF,TGTGCCAGCAGCACAACAGGGGGCGCCGGGGCCAACGTCCTGACTTTC,TRBD1,-,TRBV7-8,TRBJ2-6
CASSSRTANTGELFF,TGTGCCAGCTCTTCACGGACGGCGAACACCGGGGAGCTGTTTTTT,-,-,TRBV18,TRBJ2-2
CASSRQRVSSNQPQHF,TGTGCCAGCAGTCGACAACGGGTCTCTAGCAATCAGCCCCAGCATTTT,-,-,TRBV28,TRBJ1-5
CASSEQGGSPLHF,TGTGCCAGCAGTGAACAGGGCGGTTCACCCCTCCACTTT,-,-,TRBV2,TRBJ1-6
CASSRSNNQPQHF,TGTGCCAGCAGCCGATCAAACAATCAGCCCCAGCATTTT,-,-,TRBV28,TRBJ1-5